Listed below are T cell receptor beta chains from one sample, sequenced in a study of tumor-infiltrating lymphocytes in localized non-small cell lung cancer. The protocol was immunoSEQ multiplex PCR, while the TCRdb copy is restricted to in-frame clones and leaves out a portion. The data show fewer than 3,500 clones, around 45% seen once. Input material: uninvolved lung tissue not adjacent to the tumor. The receptors here all came from a human donor with non-small cell lung cancer. CDR3s include the opening cysteine and the closing phenylalanine or tryptophan. D genes are given only for firm matches. Expanded clones are given a class, and other clones once, few, many or no size at all.

CDR3 DNA | CDR3 protein | V gene | D gene | clone size | J gene | CDR3 length
TGTGCCTGGAGTCCCCGGACTAGCGGAACTACGGGGGAGCAGTACTTC | CAWSPRTSGTTGEQYF | TRBV30 | TRBD2 | - | TRBJ2-7 | 16
TGCAGTGCTAGATTCGGCGAGCAGTACTTC | CSARFGEQYF | TRBV20-1 | - | - | TRBJ2-7 | 10
TGTGCCAGCAGTCCCCCCCCGGGGCGAAGTAACTATGGCTACACCTTC | CASSPPPGRSNYGYTF | TRBV28 | - | medium-sized | TRBJ1-2 | 16
TGCGCCAGCAGCCCCTGGGGGGGACAGGGCCGCGGCTACACCTTC | CASSPWGGQGRGYTF | TRBV5-1 | TRBD1 | few | TRBJ1-2 | 15
TGTGCCTGGAGCGGGAGGGCCGGGGAGCTGTTTTTT | CAWSGRAGELFF | TRBV30 | TRBD2 | - | TRBJ2-2 | 12
TGTGCCAGCAGCCCCCTAGCGCGGTATGAGCAGTTCTTC | CASSPLARYEQFF | TRBV7-8 | - | medium-sized | TRBJ2-1 | 13
TGTGCCAGCAGCCAAGAGAGTCACCAAACTGAAGCTTTCTTT | CASSQESHQTEAFF | TRBV4-2 | - | large | TRBJ1-1 | 14
TGTGCCAGCAGCATGACAGGGGACGCCGGGGAGCTGTTTTTT | CASSMTGDAGELFF | TRBV7-9 | TRBD1 | once | TRBJ2-2 | 14
TGTGCCAGCAGCTTAGACCGTCAGGGTGAAGCTTTCTTT | CASSLDRQGEAFF | TRBV7-2 | - | - | TRBJ1-1 | 13
TGTGCCAGCAGCCCCGACCGGGGGGGGTATGGCTACACCTTC | CASSPDRGGYGYTF | TRBV9 | - | - | TRBJ1-2 | 14
TGTGCCAGCAGCTCAGGGCCTTATAGCAATCAGCCCCAGCATTTT | CASSSGPYSNQPQHF | TRBV28 | - | - | TRBJ1-5 | 15
TGCGCCAGCAGTCCTTCCTACGAGCAGTACTTC | CASSPSYEQYF | TRBV10-2 | - | few | TRBJ2-7 | 11
TGTGCCAGTAGTACTCGAAGCGAAGTCTATGGCTACACCTTC | CASSTRSEVYGYTF | TRBV19 | - | - | TRBJ1-2 | 14
TGTGCCTGGAGTAGGGGGACAGGGGTGTGGACTGAAGCTTTCTTT | CAWSRGTGVWTEAFF | TRBV30 | TRBD1 | - | TRBJ1-1 | 15
TGTGCCAGCAGCCAAGGGGTGACCTATGGCTACACCTTC | CASSQGVTYGYTF | TRBV14 | - | few | TRBJ1-2 | 13
TGCGCCAGCAGCTTGGGACAGCGGGGGAACTATGGCTACACCTTC | CASSLGQRGNYGYTF | TRBV5-1 | - | - | TRBJ1-2 | 15
TGCGCCAGCAGCCCAGAAAATGACCCAAGGAACATTCAGTACTTC | CASSPENDPRNIQYF | TRBV4-1 | - | medium-sized | TRBJ2-4 | 15
TGTGCCTGGAGTCGGCGGGAATCCGGAAACACCATATATTTT | CAWSRRESGNTIYF | TRBV30 | - | once | TRBJ1-3 | 14
TGTGCCAGTAGTATAATCGCGGGAAGAAATGAGCAGTTCTTC | CASSIIAGRNEQFF | TRBV19 | - | - | TRBJ2-1 | 14
TGCGCCAGCAGCCAAGATCTCTCCGGACTACCCGAAACGGGGGAGCAGTACTTC | CASSQDLSGLPETGEQYF | TRBV4-3 | - | - | TRBJ2-7 | 18
TGTGCCCAATCCCCGCGAGATCAGACTGAAGCTTTCTTT | CAQSPRDQTEAFF | TRBV30 | - | - | TRBJ1-1 | 13
TGCAGCGTCAAGAGCCCGGGACAGGGCACCGGGGAGCTGTTTTTT | CSVKSPGQGTGELFF | TRBV29-1 | TRBD1 | - | TRBJ2-2 | 15
TGTGCCAGCTCAGGGGTGGATACGCAGTATTTT | CASSGVDTQYF | TRBV18 | - | - | TRBJ2-3 | 11
TGTGCCAGCAGTTACTCAGGCAGGGGCGAACATGGCTACACCTTC | CASSYSGRGEHGYTF | TRBV6-5 | - | - | TRBJ1-2 | 15
TGCAGCGTAGGGACAGGGGGCACCGGGGAGCTGTTTTTT | CSVGTGGTGELFF | TRBV29-1 | TRBD1 | - | TRBJ2-2 | 13
TGTGCCAGTAGTCCCAACGTTGGGTACGAGCAGTACTTC | CASSPNVGYEQYF | TRBV19 | - | medium-sized | TRBJ2-7 | 13
TGTGCCAGTAGTCTCGGACAGGGTGGGGTTGAGCAGTTCTTC | CASSLGQGGVEQFF | TRBV19 | TRBD1 | medium-sized | TRBJ2-1 | 14
TGTGCCAGTCTCAGGGCAGATACGCAGTATTTT | CASLRADTQYF | TRBV28 | - | - | TRBJ2-3 | 11
TGTGCCAGCAGTTCCCCGGGCCAGGCCGTTAATGAAAAACTGTTTTTT | CASSSPGQAVNEKLFF | TRBV28 | - | few | TRBJ1-4 | 16